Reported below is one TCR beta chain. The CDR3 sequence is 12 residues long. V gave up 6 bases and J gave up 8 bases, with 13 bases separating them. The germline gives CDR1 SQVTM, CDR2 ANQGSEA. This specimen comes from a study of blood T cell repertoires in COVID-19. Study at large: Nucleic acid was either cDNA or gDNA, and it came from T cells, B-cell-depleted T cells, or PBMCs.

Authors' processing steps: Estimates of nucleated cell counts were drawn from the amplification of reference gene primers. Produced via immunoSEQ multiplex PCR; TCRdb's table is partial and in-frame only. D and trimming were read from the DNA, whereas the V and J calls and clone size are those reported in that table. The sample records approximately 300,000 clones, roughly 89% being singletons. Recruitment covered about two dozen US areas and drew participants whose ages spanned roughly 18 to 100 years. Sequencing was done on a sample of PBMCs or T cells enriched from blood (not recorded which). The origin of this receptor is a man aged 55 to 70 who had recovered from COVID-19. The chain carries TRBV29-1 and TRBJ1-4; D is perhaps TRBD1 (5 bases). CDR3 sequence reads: CSVSGGDEKLFF. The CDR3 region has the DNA TGCAGCGTGTCCGGGGGGGACGAAAAACTGTTTTTT.